This note documents a single TCR beta chain sequence. Its antigen remains unidentified. Base qualities are not recorded, but no much larger clone differs from it by a single base. The sample originates from a study of CD8 T cells in Susac syndrome (dated by TCRdb to about 2019). In the study overall: Of the Susac syndrome patients who were sequenced, over five had clinically active disease and eight or nine were in clinical remission. Repertoire sequencing was used to test whether CD8+ T cell activation and differentiation in Susac syndrome was antigen driven. At blood withdrawal, Susac syndrome patients were therapy-naive, treated with corticosteroids (with IVIg additionally given to some), or treated with IVIg alone. The full study reports these points: No clonal expansion was detected in the CD4+ T cell repertoire of Susac syndrome patients. The number of individuals in the TCR sequencing and HLA analysis was recognized as being relatively small.

Peripheral blood CD8+ and CD4+ T cells from healthy donors, Susac syndrome patients and multiple sclerosis patients were profiled using high-throughput TCR beta sequencing. The Susac syndrome patients fulfilled recently defined diagnostic criteria for definite or probable disease. Bulk CD8+ and CD4+ T cells were purified magnetically by negative isolation, whereas CD8+ TEMRA cells were enriched by FACS. Blood was collected in EDTA tubes and processed within 24 hours, with PBMCs isolated through density gradient centrifugation. PBMCs destined for TCR sequencing were cryopreserved in liquid nitrogen and later thawed in a 37 °C water bath. The sorted or isolated CD4+, CD8+ and CD8+ TEMRA cells had a purity of 90% or higher. RNA was extracted with the RNeasy kit and 0.5 to 1 ug was reverse transcribed using random hexamers. TCR beta CDR3 regions were amplified with the immunoSEQ multiplex PCR assay covering 54 Vbeta and 13 Jbeta segments. Bias from PCR amplification was corrected by using a synthetic template baseline for primer optimization and for computational correction. The paper's processing steps were these. Reads were annotated to V, D and J genes according to IMGT and were analyzed with immunoSEQ Analyzer, with only productive sequences retained. Clonality was computed as one minus Shannon entropy normalized by log2 of the number of productive unique sequences. Public and private clones were assessed among the 100 most prevalent clones of each patient and control. Susac-specific clones were defined as absent from healthy and MS cohorts, approximately 1,000 published viral clones and other ImmuneACCESS disease sequences. TCRdb reran the public reads through fastp at Q25 and MiXCR, keeping productive beta chains. Every entry covers one CDR3 protein and lists the most common genes and DNA from its rows. The V and J calls here are based on TCRdb, not the publication. Here the sample has 150,000 to 190,000 distinct CDR3 sequences; 95% occur a single time. The ten largest clones add up to 0.16% of the sample.

The cysteine opens and the phenylalanine closes a CDR3 of 14 amino acids. CDR3 DNA is the only sequence kept; it has 42 bases, read in frame from the first base. Relative to germline, V is 4 bases shorter and J is 0 bases shorter, with 9 bases between their ends. Based on the germline V gene (reference sequence), the CDR1 and CDR2 sequences are SEHNR and FQNEAQ. The chain uses TRBV7-9 and TRBJ1-1, with the D segment identity uncertain. The sequence derives from a human donor with Susac syndrome. Source material: CD4+ T cells from PBMCs. The DNA sequence reads TGTGCCAGCAGCTCCCACGGGATGAACACTGAAGCTTTCTTT. This gives the protein CASSSHGMNTEAFF.